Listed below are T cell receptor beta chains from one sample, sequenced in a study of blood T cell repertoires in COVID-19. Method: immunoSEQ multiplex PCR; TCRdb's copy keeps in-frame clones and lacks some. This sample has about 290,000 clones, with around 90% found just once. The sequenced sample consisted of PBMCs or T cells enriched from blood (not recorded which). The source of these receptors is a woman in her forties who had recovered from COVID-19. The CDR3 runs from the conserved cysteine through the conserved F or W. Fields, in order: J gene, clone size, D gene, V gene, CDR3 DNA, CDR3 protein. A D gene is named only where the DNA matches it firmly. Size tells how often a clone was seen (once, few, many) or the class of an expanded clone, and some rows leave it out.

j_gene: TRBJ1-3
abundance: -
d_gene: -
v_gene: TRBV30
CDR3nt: TGTGCCTGGAGCCGGGACTCTGGAAACACCATATATTTT
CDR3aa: CAWSRDSGNTIYF

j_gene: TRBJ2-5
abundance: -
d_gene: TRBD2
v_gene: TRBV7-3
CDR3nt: TGTGCCAGCAGCTTGAATAGCGGGAGTGTAGAGACCCAGTACTTC
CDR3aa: CASSLNSGSVETQYF

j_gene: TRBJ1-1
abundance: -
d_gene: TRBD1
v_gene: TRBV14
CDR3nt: TGTGCCAGCAGCCAGACAGGGGGCGTTAACACTGAAGCTTTCTTT
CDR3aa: CASSQTGGVNTEAFF

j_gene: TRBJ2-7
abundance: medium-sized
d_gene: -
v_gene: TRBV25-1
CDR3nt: TGTGCCAGCAGTGCGTCAGGGGTATTCTACGAGCAGTACTTC
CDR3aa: CASSASGVFYEQYF

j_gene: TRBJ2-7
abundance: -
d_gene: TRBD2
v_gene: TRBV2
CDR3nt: TGTGCCAGCACCGGGACTAGTGGAGCCAACTCCGAGCAGTACTTC
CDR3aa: CASTGTSGANSEQYF

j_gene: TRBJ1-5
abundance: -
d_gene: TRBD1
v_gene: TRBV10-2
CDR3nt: TGCGCCAGCAGTTCACAGGGGCGTAGCAATCAGCCCCAGCATTTT
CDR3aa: CASSSQGRSNQPQHF

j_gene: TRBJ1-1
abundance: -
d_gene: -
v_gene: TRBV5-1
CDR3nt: TGCGCCAGCAGCTTGATGGGGGCCACCACTGAAGCTTTCTTT
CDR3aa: CASSLMGATTEAFF

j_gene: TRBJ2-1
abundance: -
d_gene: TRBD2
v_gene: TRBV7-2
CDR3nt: TGTGCCAGCAGCCTAGCGGGAGTCAATGAGCAGTTCTTC
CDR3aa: CASSLAGVNEQFF

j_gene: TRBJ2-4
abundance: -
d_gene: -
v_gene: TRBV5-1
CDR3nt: TGCGCCAGCAGCTTGCGGGGAAGAGGAGCCAAAAACATTCAGTACTTC
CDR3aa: CASSLRGRGAKNIQYF

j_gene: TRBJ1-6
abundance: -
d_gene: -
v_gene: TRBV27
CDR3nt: TGTGCCAGCAGCCCGCTGGGGGGGGCACCCGTTTTATCACCCCTCCACTTT
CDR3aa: CASSPLGGAPVLSPLHF

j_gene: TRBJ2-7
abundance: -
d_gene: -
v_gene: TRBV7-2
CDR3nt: TGTGCCAGCAGCTCAGGGACATCACACCGGGAGCAGTACTTC
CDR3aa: CASSSGTSHREQYF

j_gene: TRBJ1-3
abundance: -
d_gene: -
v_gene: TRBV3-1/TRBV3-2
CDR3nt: TGTGCCAGCAGCCAGGGCAGCTCTGGAAACACCATATATTTT
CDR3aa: CASSQGSSGNTIYF

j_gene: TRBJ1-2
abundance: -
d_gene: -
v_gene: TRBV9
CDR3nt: TGTGCCAGCAGCGTAAGCCCCGGACTGTTCAATGGCTACACCTTC
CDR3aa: CASSVSPGLFNGYTF

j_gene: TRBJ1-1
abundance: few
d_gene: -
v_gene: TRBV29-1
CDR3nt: TGCAGCGTTGAAAGGACAGTACCCCCTGAAGCTTTCTTT
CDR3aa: CSVERTVPPEAFF

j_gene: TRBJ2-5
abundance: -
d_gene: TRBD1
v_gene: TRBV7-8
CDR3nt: TGTGCCAGCAGCCGAGGACAGGGGCGGGAGACCCAGTACTTC
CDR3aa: CASSRGQGRETQYF

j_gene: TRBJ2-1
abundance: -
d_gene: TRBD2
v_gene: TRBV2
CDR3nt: TGTGCCAGCAGGTATTCTAGCGGGAGCTCCAATGAGCAGTTCTTC
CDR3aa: CASRYSSGSSNEQFF

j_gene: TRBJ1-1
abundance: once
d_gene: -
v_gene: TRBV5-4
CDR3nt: TGTGCCAGCAGCTTGGCTGACATTGTAGGGAACACTGAAGCTTTCTTT
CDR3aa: CASSLADIVGNTEAFF

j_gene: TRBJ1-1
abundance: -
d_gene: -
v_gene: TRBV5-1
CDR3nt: TGCGCCAGCAGTTATGGTACGGACACTGAAGCTTTCTTT
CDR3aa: CASSYGTDTEAFF

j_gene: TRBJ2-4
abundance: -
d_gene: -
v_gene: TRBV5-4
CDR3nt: TGTGCCAGCAGCTTGGCTAGCAACGAAAACATTCAGTACTTC
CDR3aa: CASSLASNENIQYF

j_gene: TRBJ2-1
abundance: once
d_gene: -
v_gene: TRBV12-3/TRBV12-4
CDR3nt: TGTGCCAGCAGTGGGACTGCCTTGGAGCAGTTCTTC
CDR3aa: CASSGTALEQFF

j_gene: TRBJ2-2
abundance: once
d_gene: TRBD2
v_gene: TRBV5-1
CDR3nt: TGCGCCAGCAGGGGAGGGACGAACACCGGGGAGCTGTTTTTT
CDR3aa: CASRGGTNTGELFF

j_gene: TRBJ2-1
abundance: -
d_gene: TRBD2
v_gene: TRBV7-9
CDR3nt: TGTGCCAGCAGCTTCTCTAGCGGGGGGGCTAGGAATGAGCAGTTCTTC
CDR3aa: CASSFSSGGARNEQFF

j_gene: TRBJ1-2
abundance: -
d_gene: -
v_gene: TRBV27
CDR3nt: TGTGCCAGCAGTTTCGATCGGGGGGCGTCGGGCTACACCTTC
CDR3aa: CASSFDRGASGYTF

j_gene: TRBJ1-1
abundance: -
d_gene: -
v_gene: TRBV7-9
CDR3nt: TGTGCCAGCAGCTTAAGTAACAGGGCAGGTTCGAACACTGAAGCTTTCTTT
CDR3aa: CASSLSNRAGSNTEAFF

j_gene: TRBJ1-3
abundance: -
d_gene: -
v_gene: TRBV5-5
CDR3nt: TGTGCCAGCAGCTTCCTAATCTCTGGAAACACCATATATTTT
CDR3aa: CASSFLISGNTIYF

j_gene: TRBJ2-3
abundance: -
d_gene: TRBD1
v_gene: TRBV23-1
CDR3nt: TGCGCCAGCAGTCCCCGGGCCCAGGGGGCAGTAGATACGCAGTATTTT
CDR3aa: CASSPRAQGAVDTQYF

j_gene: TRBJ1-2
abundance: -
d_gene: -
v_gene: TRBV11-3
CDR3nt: TGTGCCAGCAGCTCCAACTTGACAGTTCTAACTGGCTACACCTTC
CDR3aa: CASSSNLTVLTGYTF

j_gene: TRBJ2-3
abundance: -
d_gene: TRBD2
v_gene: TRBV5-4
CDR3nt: TGTGCCAGCAGATACGGGACTAGCGGTCACACAGATACGCAGTATTTT
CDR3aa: CASRYGTSGHTDTQYF

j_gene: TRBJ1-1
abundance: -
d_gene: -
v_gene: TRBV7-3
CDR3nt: TGTGCCAGCAGTTTTGAGGCCGACAGGAACACTGAAGCTTTCTTT
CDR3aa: CASSFEADRNTEAFF

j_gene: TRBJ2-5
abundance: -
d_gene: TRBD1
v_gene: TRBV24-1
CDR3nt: TGTGCCACCAGTGACCCCGGGACAGGGGCGGGGGAGACCCAGTACTTC
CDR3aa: CATSDPGTGAGETQYF

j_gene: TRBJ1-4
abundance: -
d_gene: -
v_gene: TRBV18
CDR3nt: TGTGCCAGCTCACCACCGGGGGCAAAATCGGGTGAAAAACTGTTTTTT
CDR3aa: CASSPPGAKSGEKLFF

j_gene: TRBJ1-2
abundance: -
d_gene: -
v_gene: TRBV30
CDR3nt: TGTGCCCACCACCAGGGGTTCAACTATGGCTACACCTTC
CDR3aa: CAHHQGFNYGYTF

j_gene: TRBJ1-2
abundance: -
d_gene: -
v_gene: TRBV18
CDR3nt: TGTGCCAGCTCACCGGAGGGCGAAGGCTATGGCTACACCTTC
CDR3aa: CASSPEGEGYGYTF

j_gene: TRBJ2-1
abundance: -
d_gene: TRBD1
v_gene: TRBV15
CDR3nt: TGTGCCACCAGCGGGGGACAGCACAATGAGCAGTTCTTC
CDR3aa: CATSGGQHNEQFF

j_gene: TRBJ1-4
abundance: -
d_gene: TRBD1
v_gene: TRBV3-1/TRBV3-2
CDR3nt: TGTGCCAGCAGTGACAGGGGTGTTTTAGAAAAACTGTTTTTT
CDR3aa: CASSDRGVLEKLFF

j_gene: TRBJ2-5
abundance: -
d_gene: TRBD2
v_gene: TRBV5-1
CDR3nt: TGCGCCAGCAGCTCTATAACTAGCGGAGACCTCCAAGAGACCCAGTACTTC
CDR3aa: CASSSITSGDLQETQYF

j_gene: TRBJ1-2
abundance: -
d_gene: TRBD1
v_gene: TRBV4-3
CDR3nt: TGCGCCAGCAGCCACACAGGGGCAGGGAACTATGGCTACACCTTC
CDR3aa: CASSHTGAGNYGYTF

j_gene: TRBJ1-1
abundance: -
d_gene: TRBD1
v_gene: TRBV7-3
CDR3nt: TGTGCCAGCAGCTCACAATCAGCACCCACAGGGGCGAAACTGAACACTGAAGCTTTCTTT
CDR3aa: CASSSQSAPTGAKLNTEAFF

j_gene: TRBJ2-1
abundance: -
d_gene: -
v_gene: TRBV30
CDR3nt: TGTGCCTGGATGGTTTATGGAGACTCAGAGCGGTTCTTC
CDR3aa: CAWMVYGDSERFF

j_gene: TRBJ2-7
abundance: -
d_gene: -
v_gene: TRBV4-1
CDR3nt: TGCGCCAGCAGCTGGGGAGGGGGAATGTACGAGCAGTACTTC
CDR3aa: CASSWGGGMYEQYF

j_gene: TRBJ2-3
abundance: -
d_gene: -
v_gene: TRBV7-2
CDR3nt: TGTGCCAGCAGCCCTACTAGCACAGATACGCAGTATTTT
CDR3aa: CASSPTSTDTQYF

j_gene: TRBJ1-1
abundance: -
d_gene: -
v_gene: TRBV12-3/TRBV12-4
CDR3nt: TGTGCCAGCAGGCAACAGCTGAACACTGAAGCTTTCTTT
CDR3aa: CASRQQLNTEAFF

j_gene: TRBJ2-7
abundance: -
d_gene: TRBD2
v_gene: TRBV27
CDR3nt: TGTGCCAGCAGTTTAAGCGGGAGAATTTACGAGCAGTACTTC
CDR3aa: CASSLSGRIYEQYF

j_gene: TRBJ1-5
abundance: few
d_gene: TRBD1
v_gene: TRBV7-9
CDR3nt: TGTGCCAGCAGCTCCGAATTCGACAGGGATAGCAATCAGCCCCAGCATTTT
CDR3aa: CASSSEFDRDSNQPQHF

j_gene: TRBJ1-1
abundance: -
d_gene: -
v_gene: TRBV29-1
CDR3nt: TGCAGCGTTGCCTTATCCCTCCCTGAAGCTTTCTTT
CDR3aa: CSVALSLPEAFF

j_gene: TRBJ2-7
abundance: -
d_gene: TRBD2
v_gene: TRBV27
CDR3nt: TGTGCCAGCAGGCGCCGGGGGGGGTCCTACGAGCAGTACTTC
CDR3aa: CASRRRGGSYEQYF

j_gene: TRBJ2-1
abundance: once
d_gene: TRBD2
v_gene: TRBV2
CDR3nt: TGTGCCAGCAGAACCGGGACTATGGGTTCTGAGCAGTTCTTC
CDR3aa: CASRTGTMGSEQFF

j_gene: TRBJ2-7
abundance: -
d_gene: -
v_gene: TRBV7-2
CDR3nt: TGTGCCAGCAGACAGGGTCTCAGCTCCTACGAGCAGTACTTC
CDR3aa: CASRQGLSSYEQYF

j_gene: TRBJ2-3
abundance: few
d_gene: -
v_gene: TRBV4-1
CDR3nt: TGCGCCAGCAGCCGCGCGACAGACGGATCATTGGATACGCAGTATTTT
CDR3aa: CASSRATDGSLDTQYF

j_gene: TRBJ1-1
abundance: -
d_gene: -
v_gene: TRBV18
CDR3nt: TGTGCCAGCTCACCACCGCCGGGGGGCGAGGTGGACACTGAAGCTTTCTTT
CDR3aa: CASSPPPGGEVDTEAFF

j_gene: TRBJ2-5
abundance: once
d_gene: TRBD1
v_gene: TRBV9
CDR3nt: TGTGCCAGCAGCGTCGACAGGGGGCTCGGGGAGACCCAGTACTTC
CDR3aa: CASSVDRGLGETQYF

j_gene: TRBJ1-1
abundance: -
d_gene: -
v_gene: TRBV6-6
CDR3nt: TGTGCCAGCAGTTTAAAATGGACAGAAGAAGCTTTCTTT
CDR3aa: CASSLKWTEEAFF

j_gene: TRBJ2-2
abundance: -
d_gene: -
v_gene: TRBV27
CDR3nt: TGTGCCAGCACAAGGAACCGAGGGGGCGGGGAGCTGTTTTTT
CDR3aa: CASTRNRGGGELFF